This entry describes one T cell receptor (beta chain). It has no known antigen specificity. Base quality data are lacking; no much larger clone is found one base away. This entry belongs to a study of cytomegalovirus exposure and HLA in healthy donors (dated by TCRdb to about 2017). For context, the study as a whole: According to an earlier analysis of 587 of the donors, 150 million to 200 million T cells yielded 117 million unique TCR beta sequences and 276 Gb of sequence data. In an earlier analysis of 587 of the donors, high-throughput TCR beta sequencing was used to judge whether each TCR beta V gene segment behaved as functional or pseudogenic. Approximately 300 gigabases of sequencing data and 91 million or so unique TCR sequences made up an early release that covered under 750 HLA-typed donors. HLA typing covered class I and class II loci at four-digit resolution. The study used immunosequencing to profile the T cell repertoires of approximately 640 subjects and linked those repertoires to cytomegalovirus serostatus. A few DR-DQ haplotypes were treated as single units for association and clustering because of strong linkage in the cohort. A separate validation cohort of 90 to 150 different subjects was used in addition to the approximately 670-subject first cohort. Alongside the repertoire data, information on donor age, sex, ethnicity and CMV serostatus was compiled. In a later genetic analysis, genome-wide SNP genotypes for about three fifths of the 666 donors were used, and that subset was treated as a discovery cohort. To predict cytomegalovirus infection status, the study combined high-throughput TCR immunosequencing, statistical association of individual TCRs with disease status, and machine learning. The study aimed to test whether signatures of past pathogen exposure could be identified by cataloging public T cell receptors. Across 300 to 400 genotyped donors of the cohort, an average of about 240,000 unique TCR beta nucleotide sequences per donor were sequenced, and roughly 17% of those sequences were non-productive. In a later analysis, previously published TCR beta repertoires from 600 to 850 donors were re-analyzed and high-resolution HLA genotyping was added so that TCR occurrence patterns could be studied. Every repertoire in the discovery cohort had been generated on one and the same sequencing platform. Of the 398 genotyped donors, 65% to 90% fell in the genetic ancestry cluster associated with self-reported Caucasian donors. Rather than drawing on any new phenotypic data, the later analysis identified candidate immune exposures from TCR beta sequences and the way those sequences occurred across donors. Typing coverage differed by locus: A, B, C, DRB1 and DQB1 were typed in roughly 620-630 donors, DQA1 in roughly 500, DPA1 in over 600, and DPB1 in about 450. Paper-wide results and their limitations: The 87-base-pair reads could not distinguish some IMGT-functional V segments, including TRBV6-2 and TRBV6-3, so those segments were excluded. Because HLA typing was unavailable for some donors at each locus, only the typed subset was used in association tests. According to the authors, the approach could potentially be generalized to other disease states and immunological phenotypes. In a later analysis, TCR association rates were found to vary across HLA loci, with the most associated TCRs seen for DRB1 alleles and the fewest for HLA-C alleles. The classifier was reported to diagnose cytomegalovirus status with high specificity and sensitivity in both the original and validation cohorts. Linkage disequilibrium might explain the correlated functional status among segregating V segments, but an unknown experimental factor could not be excluded. When HLA alleles, especially DR and DQ, strongly co-occurred, TCR associations were difficult to assign to individual alleles. In an earlier analysis of fewer than 750 of the donors, most TCR beta V segments were observed in productive rearrangements about 87% or about 30% of the time, broadly matching IMGT annotations. At a false discovery rate of 0.05, a later analysis linked roughly 17,000 TCR beta sequences to specific HLA alleles. This cohort had only TCR beta chains sequenced, and the lack of alpha or paired-chain data limited which features could be detected. In the study, around 150 TCR beta chains were listed as associated with cytomegalovirus. A later analysis reported that several top co-occurrence clusters appeared linked to parvovirus B19, influenza, CMV and Epstein-Barr virus. A further reported finding was that TCR beta sequences accurately predicted the HLA-A and HLA-B alleles for most subjects in the first cohort. Across donors, most TCR sequences were observed very rarely, whereas some public TCRs were present in many individuals. Compared with the approximately 670-donor mean, donors in an Asian-associated ancestry cluster had fewer N-insertions in productive TCRs, according to a later genetic analysis. A later analysis found that most CMV-associated TCR beta chains appeared HLA-restricted, with HLA associations seemingly driven largely by CMV exposure. In a later analysis, HLA-associated TCR beta chains were found to be more clonally expanded and to have lower generation probabilities than equally common non-associated chains. In a later genetic analysis, a missense DCLRE1C variant was associated with V-gene and J-gene trimming of TCR beta chains, and the association was replicated in an independent cohort. Because counts were too low, approximately 15 rarely observed V segments, including chromosome 9 orphons, were excluded from the earlier analysis of several hundred of the donors. Roughly uniform sequencing depth across donors was assumed in presence/absence analyses, although this assumption may not hold. Immune exposure information for the cohort was limited to CMV serostatus. In vitro tests confirmed that a few of the cytomegalovirus-associated TCR beta chains recognize cytomegalovirus antigens. A cluster of highly shared sequence variants was judged likely to represent a technical artifact of the sequencing pipeline.

The cohort was made up of several hundred healthy bone marrow donors. All cohort members were sampled while nominally healthy, although unrecorded immune exposures were likely present. The donor tested CMV seronegative, placing the donor among the roughly 350 seronegative members of the cohort. Each donor provided a peripheral blood sample, and peripheral blood mononuclear cells were used for TCR beta sequencing. The Qiagen DNeasy Blood Extraction Kit was used to extract genomic DNA from the blood cell samples. Library prep was done by the immunoSEQ multiplex PCR assay. For the multiplex PCR, a mixture combining 60 forward primers for TCR Vbeta segments and 13 reverse primers for TCR Jbeta segments was used. Amplification of the CDR3 region of rearranged TCR beta genes was performed with a multiplex PCR assay on genomic DNA. On the Illumina HiSeq System, the amplified TCR beta libraries were sequenced as 87-base-pair reads. On the study's bioinformatics: In a later analysis, approximately 74 million unique TCR beta chains were counted across the roughly 610 repertoires, and around 10 million of these chains were shared by at least two donors. Raw reads were error-corrected and collapsed into unique sequences with a nearest-neighbor algorithm that merged closely related sequences to remove PCR and sequencing errors. Alignment of CDR3 sequences to IMGT reference sequences was used to assign V, D and J gene segments. For a sequence to be retained, a match of at least six nucleotides was required to both a V gene segment and a J gene segment. Rearrangements were classified as productive when the CDR3 lacked stop codons and remained in frame with V and J, and all other rearrangements were classified as non-productive. CDR3 was defined according to IMGT convention as the region running from the second conserved V-encoded cysteine to the conserved J-encoded phenylalanine. Sequences without an unambiguous match to a single V gene segment were excluded from the earlier analysis of a few hundred of the donors. In an earlier analysis of approximately 590 of the donors, V segments were called functional above 56.7% productive rearrangements and were called segregating when the between-donor standard deviation exceeded 5%. To diagnose cytomegalovirus status from the catalog of TCR beta chain sequences, a statistical classification framework was built. V and J gene assignment, in a later analysis, came from comparing TCR nucleotide sequences with IMGT/GENE-DB human TR gene sequences. The TCRdist pipeline was used in a later analysis to assign CDR3 sequences and most-parsimonious VDJ recombination scenarios. In a later analysis, each TCR beta chain was defined by its CDR3 amino acid sequence together with its V-gene family, and reads lacking a unique V-gene family were excluded. A later analysis removed 550 to 650 highly shared, low-generation-probability nucleotide sequences to deal with suspected cross-contamination and a sequencing artifact. In a later analysis, a clonal expansion index was calculated for each public chain from normalized within-repertoire ranks of inferred template counts. In a later analysis, generation probabilities were computed with a VDJ recombination model fitted to out-of-frame rearrangements, and the resulting probabilities were checked against IGoR. In a later analysis, hypergeometric tests were used to score TCR-TCR, TCR-HLA and TCR-CMV co-occurrence, with a repertoire-size bias correction applied to TCR pairs. False discovery rates were estimated in a later analysis by permuting HLA or CMV assignments 20 times. In a later analysis, co-occurring TCRs were grouped using DBSCAN, with TCRdist sequence similarity added in when clustering inside HLA-allele-positive subsets. Co-occurrence clustering excluded repertoires with fewer than 30,000 or more than 120,000 public chains, plus five with anomalous nucleotide sharing. As stored in TCRdb, this immuneACCESS dataset retains in-frame rearrangements with V and J assigned. A fraction of the clones does not appear; measured against another copy, unresolved V genes explain less than half of the discrepancy, and the remainder lacks a known reason. V and J calls and clone size come straight from that table; D and trimming were deduced from the DNA. This sample lists around 180,000 clones; more than 70% were detected once. The top ten hold 0.2% to 0.3% of the sample.

Trimming at the junction amounts to 0 bases on V and 1 base on J, and the germline ends lie 6 bases apart. Including the terminal cysteine and phenylalanine, the CDR3 comprises 14 residues. Of all the DNA, just the CDR3 is kept, 42 bases in frame from base 1. The germline V gene provides CDR1 MNHEY and CDR2 SVGAGI. Sequencing used PBMCs. The sequence links TRBV6-5 to TRBJ1-1, with the D gene too uncertain to name. The origin of this receptor is a boy younger than 18 in good health and CMV-seronegative. The CDR3: CASSYSPGNTEAFF. The bases are TGTGCCAGCAGTTACTCCCCGGGGAACACTGAAGCTTTCTTT.